The entry below gives a single T cell receptor (beta chain) sequence along with its context. Its antigen is as yet unknown. A process of 5'RACE template switching, which added a universal primer site and UMIs, was used to make TCR cDNA. From the 5' RACE reads, TCRdb called clonotypes with MiXCR, one entry per CDR3 protein. The sample records around 550,000 distinct CDR3 sequences, roughly a fifth being singletons. The sample comes from a study of T cells after yellow fever vaccination. Findings and limits, study-wide: Subsequent to the booster, the majority of primary-vaccination clones reappeared (around 95% CD4, 88% CD8).

The CDR3 spans 14 residues. Germline assignment: CDR1 SGHAT and CDR2 FQNNGV. V was clipped by 4 bases and J by 1 base; unmatched bases: 4. The source material was PBMCs, sampled 15 days after the yellow fever booster vaccination. The sequence was collected from a man between 25 and 39 years old who received the YFV17D yellow fever vaccine. The rearrangement uses TRBV11-2 and TRBJ2-7; 7 nucleotides agree with TRBD1. Here the CDR3 reads CASSSGQESYEQYF. Written as DNA, the CDR3 is TGTGCCAGCAGCTCCGGACAGGAGTCCTACGAGCAGTACTTC.